This T cell receptor beta chain was documented in a study of early T cells in non-severe SARS-CoV-2 infection (dated by TCRdb to 2020 to 2023). Background for the entire study: TCR sequencing used bulk RNA from unsorted whole blood, so alpha and beta chains could not be paired. The study at large found these results: VDJdb matching was skewed toward anti-spike CD8 responses and likely underestimated virus-specific expansions, missing private and CD4 specificities.

Receptors were amplified or captured by 5' RACE. Reads for this sample came from a NextSeq 500. Unique molecular identifiers were attached to individual cDNA molecules in the TCR library protocol so that sequencing error and PCR bias could be corrected. Both TCR alpha and beta chains were sequenced, and tight co-correlation was observed between alpha and beta sequence abundances in each sample. Concerning the study's data processing: Decombinator V4 was used to perform V gene, J gene and CDR3 annotation of TCR sequences. TCRs were defined as expanded if a significant change between any two time points was detected under a Poisson model with p below 0.0001. TCR abundances were normalised to the total number of TCRs sequenced per sample and were expressed as counts per million. TRAV1-2 paired with TRAJ12, TRAJ20 or TRAJ33 defined MAIT TCRs, while TRAV10 paired with TRAJ18 defined iNKT TCRs. A search of VDJdb, accessed on 1 November 2021, was run for TCRs annotated to CMV, EBV and SARS-CoV-2, with TCRs annotated for multiple antigens excluded. TCRdb applied fastp at Q25 and MiXCR to the public reads, then kept only in-frame beta chains. Identical CDR3 protein sequences are pooled into one entry, listed with their most common genes and DNA. The V and J calls were not made by the authors but by TCRdb's processing. This sample comprises tens of thousands of distinct CDR3 sequences, around 14% of them detected only once. Roughly 6.4% of the sample lies in the top ten.

The study was a case-control design nested within a healthcare worker cohort in London, UK, with weekly nasopharyngeal swab PCR tests and blood sampling. Healthcare workers were recruited between 23 and 31 March 2020, during the week of the UK lockdown, and were followed weekly for up to about 15 weeks. Turning to this clonotype: The target of this receptor is not known. Base qualities are not at hand, and no much larger clone is one base apart.

In the germline V gene (reference sequence), CDR1 corresponds to DFQATT and CDR2 to SNEGSKA. From cysteine to phenylalanine, the CDR3 is 14 amino acids long. Just CDR3 DNA is preserved here, 42 bases in frame from base 1. Compared with germline, V lacks 1 base and J lacks 3 bases; bases without a gene match: 6. The source material was whole blood. This receptor was taken from an adult who was a healthcare worker with PCR-confirmed SARS-CoV-2 infection or an uninfected control (not recorded which). The V gene is TRBV20-1 and the J gene is TRBJ2-7; 7 nucleotides in the junction match TRBD1. The nucleotide sequence is given as TGCAGTGCTAGAGCCCCGGGACAGTACTACGAGCAGTACTTC. Its amino acids are CSARAPGQYYEQYF.